In this sample, the clone carrying this T cell receptor (beta chain) turned up many times. Original methodology: Estimates of nucleated cell counts were drawn from the amplification of reference gene primers. TCRdb's table, derived via immunoSEQ multiplex PCR, lists solely in-frame clones and lacks some. V, J and clone size are taken as reported in that table, and D and trimming were inferred from the DNA itself. The repertoire holds 140,000 or so clones, with around 87% as singletons. The length of the CDR3 is 14 residues. Germline-derived CDR1 and CDR2 are LNHDA and SQIVND (reference sequence). Trimming pared 5 bases from V and 2 bases from J, leaving 10 bases between. This sample is part of a study of blood T cell repertoires in COVID-19. Background on the study: Some COVID-19 samples were acute and others convalescent; all came from the United States, Italy and Spain. In each case, the material was cDNA or gDNA derived from T cells, B-cell-depleted T cells, or PBMCs.

What was sequenced was peripheral blood. V and J are TRBV19 and TRBJ1-3, with D unresolved. This sequence originates from a human donor in a cohort sampled during active COVID-19. The CDR3: CASSAGATGNTIYF. The CDR3 nucleotides read TGTGCCAGTAGTGCCGGAGCGACTGGAAACACCATATATTTT.